This TCR beta chain was identified in a study of T cell repertoires in cytomegalovirus infection. V shed 5 bases and J shed 4 bases, with 17 bases lying between them. CDR3 length: 15 residues. Germline loops: CDR1 SGHVS, CDR2 FQNEAQ. There are many counts of this clonotype. TCRdb itself ran the reads through MiXCR, one entry per CDR3 protein. The sample consists of a few hundred thousand distinct CDR3 sequences, approximately 15% of them appearing once. V gene TRBV7-8 combines with J gene TRBJ1-2, with D perhaps matching TRBD1 (6 bases). The source material was CD8+ T cells from PBMCs. The TCR sequence derives from a human donor in good health (CMV status not recorded). Some clones in this sample may be carry-over from other donors' samples. CDR3 in DNA: TGTGCCAGCAGCCTAAACAGGGCGGGGAGCTATGGCTACACCTTC. This codes for CASSLNRAGSYGYTF.